This T cell receptor (beta chain) was sequenced during a study of T cell responses to AZD1222 COVID-19 vaccine (dated by TCRdb to the early 2020s). For the study in its entirety: Because spike-specific TCR depth and breadth did not differ between the two schedules, AZD1222 recipients who got a second dose at roughly 4 weeks were pooled with those who got a second dose at roughly 12 weeks. TCR sequencing was performed for 233 trial participants, of whom about 200 were given two doses of AZD1222 and approximately 26 were given two doses of MenACWY control vaccine. Trial participants were enrolled into age subgroups of 18-55, 56-69 and 70-plus years, which contained approximately 150, 28 and 58 TCR-sequenced participants, respectively. Here is what the overall study found, with its caveats: Conclusions about previously exposed vaccinees were limited because only 6 or 7 AZD1222 recipients were SARS-CoV-2 seropositive at baseline. The 56-69-year group was small, and its depth increase did not reach significance, likely because of low power. Nearly half of unique spike-specific TCRs reportedly recognized epitopes outside regions mutated in the B.1.351 and B.1.1.7 variants. A significant rise in spike-specific TCR breadth and depth was observed after two AZD1222 doses relative to day 0 and relative to MenACWY recipients. Most participants were white British and females outnumbered males, and the authors suggested that clonal diversity may have been underestimated. Because no samples from the day 14 peak response were available, repertoires could be characterized only after the peak T cell response. The vaccine-associated CD4 TCRs covered the entire spike protein, and the dominant responses fell in regions 160-218 and 743-854.

This sample's time point label indicates: baseline before first vaccination. The vaccinee samples were drawn from two UK trials, COV001 and COV002, one of which was a single-blind randomized controlled phase 2/3 trial testing AZD1222 (ChAdOx1 nCoV-19) in healthy adults. For TCRbeta chain sequencing, PBMC samples from trial participants were taken at day 0 and at day 28 after the second dose. The CDR3 numbers 15 residues from cysteine through phenylalanine. The retained sequence is limited to the CDR3, 45 bases, with the frame set at the first base. From a lookup of the germline V gene, CDR1 and CDR2 are MNHEY and SVGEGT. V is cut back by 2 bases and J by 0 bases, with 2 bases in the junction unmatched. Comments on this clone: Its cognate antigen has yet to be identified. No base qualities exist here, and no much larger clone lies one base off it.

The CDR3 regions of human TCRbeta chains were analyzed by immunosequencing. Turning to the authors' computational methods: Repertoire TCRs were matched against a reference library of SARS-CoV-2-specific TCRs generated with the MIRA antigen-specificity platform. Breadth meant the fraction of unique TCRs that were SARS-CoV-2-associated, whereas depth meant the fraction of total T cells that were SARS-CoV-2-associated. Using the MIRA data, each spike-specific TCR was mapped to the spike region that the TCR reacts to and placed in a CD4 or CD8 class. Log10-transformed breadth and depth values were compared by one-way ANOVA with Sidak's multiple comparisons tests. Imported from immuneACCESS, the table was reduced by TCRdb to in-frame sequences with V and J called. These copies leave out some clones; in studies compared against another copy, an unresolved V gene accounts for under half, and the cause of the remainder is not known. The V and J calls and clone size are taken from that table; D and trimming were inferred from the DNA. The sample includes about 140,000 clones, with 80% to 95% observed a single time. Approximately 3.4% of the sample comes from the top ten.

The chain is encoded by TRBV6-2 or TRBV6-3 joined to TRBJ2-7, and 9 junction bases match TRBD2. This receptor was taken from an adult in good health. The source material was peripheral blood, sampled on day 0 of AZD1222 vaccination. The DNA is TGTGCCAGCAGTTACGATAGCGGGAGCTCCTACGAGCAGTACTTC. Its protein reads: CASSYDSGSSYEQYF.